The entry below gives a single T cell receptor beta chain sequence along with its context. Its antigen is still unknown. The data were obtained in a study of immune cell composition in non-small cell lung cancer. The study's findings and limits: It was not proven that tumour-reactive clones equal dominant tumour-associated clones.

Assay: immunoSEQ multiplex PCR; the TCRdb copy retains only in-frame clones and omits some. The sample contains thousands of clones, more than 70% of which appear only once. Sample: lung tumor tissue. This receptor was identified in a human donor with non-small cell lung cancer.

This CDR3 is CASRWTYRYEQYF. The CDR3, as DNA: TGTGCCAGCAGGTGGACATACCGATACGAGCAGTACTTC. The chain combines TRBV2 with TRBJ2-7, with TRBD1 as a possible D gene (5 bases). The germline V gene has CDR1 SNHLY and CDR2 FYNNEI. Trimming took 6 bases from V and 4 from J, leaving 13 bases between them. CDR3 size: 13 residues.